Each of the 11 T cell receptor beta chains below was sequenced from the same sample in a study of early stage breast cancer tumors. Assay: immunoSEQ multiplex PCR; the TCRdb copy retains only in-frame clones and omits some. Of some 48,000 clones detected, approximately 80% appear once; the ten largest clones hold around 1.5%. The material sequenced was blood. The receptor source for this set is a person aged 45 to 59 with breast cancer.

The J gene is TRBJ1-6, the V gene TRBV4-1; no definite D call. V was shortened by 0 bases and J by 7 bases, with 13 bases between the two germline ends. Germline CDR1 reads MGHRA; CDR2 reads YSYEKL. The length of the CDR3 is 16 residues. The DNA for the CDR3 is TGCGCCAGCAGCCAAGATCAGTTGGTGGGGAATTCACCCCTCCACTTT. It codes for CASSQDQLVGNSPLHF.

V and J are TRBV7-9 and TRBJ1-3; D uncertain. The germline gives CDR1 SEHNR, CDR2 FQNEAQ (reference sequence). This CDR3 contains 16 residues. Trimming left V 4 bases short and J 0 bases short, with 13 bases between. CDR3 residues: CASSYTRTFSGNTIYF. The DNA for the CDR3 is TGTGCCAGCAGCTACACGCGAACTTTCTCTGGAAACACCATATATTTT.

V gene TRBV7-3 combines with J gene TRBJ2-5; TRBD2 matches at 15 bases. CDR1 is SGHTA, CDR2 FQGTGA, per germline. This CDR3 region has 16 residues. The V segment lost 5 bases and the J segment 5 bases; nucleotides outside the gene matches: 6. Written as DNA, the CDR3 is TGTGCCAGCAGCGCCGGGACTAGCGGGGGGTGGGAGACCCAGTACTTC. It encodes CASSAGTSGGWETQYF.

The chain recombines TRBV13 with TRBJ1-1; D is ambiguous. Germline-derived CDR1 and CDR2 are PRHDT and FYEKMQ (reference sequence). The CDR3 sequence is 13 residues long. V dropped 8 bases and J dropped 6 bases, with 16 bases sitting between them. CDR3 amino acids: CASLRHVGAEAFF. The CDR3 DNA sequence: TGTGCCAGCTTAAGACACGTTGGCGCTGAAGCTTTCTTT. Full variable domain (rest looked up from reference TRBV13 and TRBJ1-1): AAGVIQSPRHLIKEKRETATLKCYPIPRHDTVYWYQQGPGQDPQFLISFYEKMQSDKGSIPDRFSAQQFSDYHSELNMSSLELGDSALYFCASLRHVGAEAFFGQGTRLTVV.

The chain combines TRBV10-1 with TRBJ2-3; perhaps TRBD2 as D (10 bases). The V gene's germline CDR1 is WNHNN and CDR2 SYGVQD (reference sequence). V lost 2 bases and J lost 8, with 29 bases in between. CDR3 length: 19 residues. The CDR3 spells CASSEGFRSGLADRGTQYF. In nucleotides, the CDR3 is TGCGCCAGCAGTGAGGGGTTTCGATCTGGACTAGCGGACAGGGGTACGCAGTATTTT.

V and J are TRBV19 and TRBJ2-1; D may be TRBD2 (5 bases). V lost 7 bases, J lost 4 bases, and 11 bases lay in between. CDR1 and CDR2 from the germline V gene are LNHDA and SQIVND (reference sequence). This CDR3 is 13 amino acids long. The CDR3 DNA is TGTGCCAGTACAAGGGTAGCGTACAATGAGCAGTTCTTC. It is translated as CASTRVAYNEQFF. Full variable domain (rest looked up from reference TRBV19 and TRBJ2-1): DGGITQSPKYLFRKEGQNVTLSCEQNLNHDAMYWYRQDPGQGLRLIYYSQIVNDFQKGDIAEGYSVSREKKESFPLTVTSAQKNPTAFYLCASTRVAYNEQFFGPGTRLTVL.

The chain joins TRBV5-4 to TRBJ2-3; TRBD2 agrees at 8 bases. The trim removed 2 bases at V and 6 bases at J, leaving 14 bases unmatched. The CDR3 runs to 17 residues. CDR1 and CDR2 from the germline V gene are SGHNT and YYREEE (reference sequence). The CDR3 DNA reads TGTGCCAGCAGCTTTTTTGCGGGGGGCCCTTCCACGGATACGCAGTATTTT. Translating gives CASSFFAGGPSTDTQYF. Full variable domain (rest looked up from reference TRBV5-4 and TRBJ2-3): ETGVTQSPTHLIKTRGQQVTLRCSSQSGHNTVSWYQQALGQGPQFIFQYYREEENGRGNFPPRFSGLQFPNYSSELNVNALELDDSALYLCASSFFAGGPSTDTQYFGPGTRLTVL.

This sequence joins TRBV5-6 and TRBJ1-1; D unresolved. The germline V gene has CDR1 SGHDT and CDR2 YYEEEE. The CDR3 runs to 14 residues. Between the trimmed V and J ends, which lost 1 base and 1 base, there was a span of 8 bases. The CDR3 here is CASSLNRRNTEAFF. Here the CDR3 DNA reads TGTGCCAGCAGCTTGAATAGGAGGAACACTGAAGCTTTCTTT.

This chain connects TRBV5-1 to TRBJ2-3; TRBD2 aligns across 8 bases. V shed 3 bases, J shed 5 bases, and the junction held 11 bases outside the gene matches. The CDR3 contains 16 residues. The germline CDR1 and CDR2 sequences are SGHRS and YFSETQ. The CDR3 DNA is TGCGCCAGCAGCTATGGGACTAGTGGGGGCCAAGATACGCAGTATTTT. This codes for CASSYGTSGGQDTQYF.

CDR3: CASSEYGGAPDLEQYF. Written as DNA, the CDR3 is TGTGCCAGCAGTGAATATGGGGGGGCGCCCGATCTCGAGCAGTACTTC. The chain joins TRBV25-1 to TRBJ2-7; a weak D match, TRBD2 (7 bases). The CDR3 is made up of 16 amino acids. The germline V gene encodes CDR1 MGHDK and CDR2 SYGVNS. V dropped 0 bases and J dropped 6 bases, with 18 bases sitting between them.

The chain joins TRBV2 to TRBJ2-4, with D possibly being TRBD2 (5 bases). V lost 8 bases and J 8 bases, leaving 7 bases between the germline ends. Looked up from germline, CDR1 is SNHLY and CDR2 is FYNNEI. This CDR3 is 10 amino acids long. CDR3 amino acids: CASSGYIQYF. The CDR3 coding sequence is TGTGCCAGCTCGGGATACATTCAGTACTTC.